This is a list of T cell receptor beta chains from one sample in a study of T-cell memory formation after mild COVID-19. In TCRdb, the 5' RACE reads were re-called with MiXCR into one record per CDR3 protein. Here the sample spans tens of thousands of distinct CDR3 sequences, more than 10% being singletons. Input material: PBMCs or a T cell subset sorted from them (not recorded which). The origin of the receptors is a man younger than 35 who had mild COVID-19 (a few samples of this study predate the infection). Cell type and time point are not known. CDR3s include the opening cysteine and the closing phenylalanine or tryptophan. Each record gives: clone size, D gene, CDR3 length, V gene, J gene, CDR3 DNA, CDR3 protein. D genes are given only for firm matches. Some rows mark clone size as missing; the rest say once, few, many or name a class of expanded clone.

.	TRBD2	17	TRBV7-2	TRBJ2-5	TGTGCCAGCAGCAGAGGGACTAGCGGGGGAGGTAGAGAGACCCAGTACTTC	CASSRGTSGGGRETQYF
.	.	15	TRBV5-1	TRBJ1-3	TGCGCCAGCAGCTTGGGGTCCGGGGCTGGAAACACCATATATTTT	CASSLGSGAGNTIYF
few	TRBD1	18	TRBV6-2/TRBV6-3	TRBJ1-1	TGTGCCAGCAGTTACTCGAATACGGGGACAGGGAAGAACACTGAAGCTTTCTTT	CASSYSNTGTGKNTEAFF
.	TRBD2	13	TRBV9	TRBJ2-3	TGTGCCAGCCGGGGGGGACTGTCGCATACGCAGTATTTT	CASRGGLSHTQYF
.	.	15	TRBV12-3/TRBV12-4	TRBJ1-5	TGTGCCAGCAATAGGGGGTCCCTAATCAATCAGCCCCAGCATTTT	CASNRGSLINQPQHF
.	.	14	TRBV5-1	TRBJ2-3	TGCGCCAGCAGCTTGGCCTGGGGGGGCGATACGCAGTATTTT	CASSLAWGGDTQYF
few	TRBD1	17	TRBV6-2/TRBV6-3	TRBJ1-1	TGTGCCAGTTCAGACCTCGACAGGGGCAGTATGTACACTGAAGCTTTCTTT	CASSDLDRGSMYTEAFF
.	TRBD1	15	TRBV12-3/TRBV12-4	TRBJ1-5	TGTGCCAGCAGACGACAGGGTTTTAGCAATCAGCCCCAGCATTTT	CASRRQGFSNQPQHF
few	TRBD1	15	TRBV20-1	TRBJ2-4	TGCAGTGCTACTCTACAGGGGAAAACCCAAAACATTCAGTACTTC	CSATLQGKTQNIQYF
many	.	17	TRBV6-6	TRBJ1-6	TGTGCCAGCAGTTATTTGAGGGTGTCAGGGAATAATTCACCCCTCCACTTT	CASSYLRVSGNNSPLHF
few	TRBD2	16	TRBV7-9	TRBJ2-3	TGTGCCAGCAGCGACGTCCGGGGGGGACGCACAGATACGCAGTATTTT	CASSDVRGGRTDTQYF
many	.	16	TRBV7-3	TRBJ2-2	TGTGCCAGTAGCATAAACGGGGGCTCGGTCACCGGGGAGCTGTTTTTT	CASSINGGSVTGELFF
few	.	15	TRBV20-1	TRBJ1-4	TGCAGTGCTAGGAGAGATCAGGGTGGAGATGAAAAACTGTTTTTT	CSARRDQGGDEKLFF
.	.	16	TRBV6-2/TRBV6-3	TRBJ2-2	TGTGCCAGCAGTAGGGGTTGGCGGGGGCTCACCGGGGAGCTGTTTTTT	CASSRGWRGLTGELFF
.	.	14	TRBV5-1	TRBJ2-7	TGCGCCAGCAGCTTGGGACCGGCTTCCGACGAGCAGTACTTC	CASSLGPASDEQYF
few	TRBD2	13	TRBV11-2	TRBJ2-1	TGTGCCAGCAGCTTACAACTCGGGGGGGGAGAGTTCTTC	CASSLQLGGGEFF
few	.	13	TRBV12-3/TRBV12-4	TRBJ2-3	TGTGCCAGCAGGGACAGCCCAACAGATACGCAGTATTTT	CASRDSPTDTQYF
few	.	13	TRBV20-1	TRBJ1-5	TGCAGTGCTATTCAAGGGTCTAATCAGCCCCAGCATTTT	CSAIQGSNQPQHF
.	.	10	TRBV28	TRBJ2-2	TGTGCCAGCGGAGGCGGGGAGCTGTTTTTT	CASGGGELFF
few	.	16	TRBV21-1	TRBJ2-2	TGTGCCAGCAGCAACGAACAGGGTGCGAACACCGGGGAGCTGTTTTTT	CASSNEQGANTGELFF
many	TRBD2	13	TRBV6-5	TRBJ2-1	TGTGCCAGCAGTTATGCCCCGCGGGGGGCGCAGTTCTTC	CASSYAPRGAQFF
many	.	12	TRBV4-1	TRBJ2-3	TGCGCCAGCAGCCAAGCGGCAGATACGCAGTATTTT	CASSQAADTQYF
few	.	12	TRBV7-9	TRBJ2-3	TGTGCCAGCGGGGACACGACAGATACGCAGTATTTT	CASGDTTDTQYF
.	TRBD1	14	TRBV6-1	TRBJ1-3	TGTGCCACCTCCCCGGGACAGGTTGGAAACACCATATATTTT	CATSPGQVGNTIYF
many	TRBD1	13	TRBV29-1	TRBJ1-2	TGCAGCGTTGGAGGGGGCGCGAGTTATGGCTACACCTTC	CSVGGGASYGYTF
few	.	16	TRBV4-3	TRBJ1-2	TGCGCCAGCAGCTATTCTCGGGAGGATGCTAACTATGGCTACACCTTC	CASSYSREDANYGYTF
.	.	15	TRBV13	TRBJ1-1	TGTGCCAGCAGGCTTAAGGGAGCAATGAACACTGAAGCTTTCTTT	CASRLKGAMNTEAFF
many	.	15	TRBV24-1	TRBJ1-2	TGTGCCACCAGTGTCCCACTCCTGTCCAACTATGGCTACACCTTC	CATSVPLLSNYGYTF
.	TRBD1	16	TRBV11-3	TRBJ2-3	TGTGCCAGCAGCTTCGGGACAGGGTCGGGACGAAATACGCAGTATTTT	CASSFGTGSGRNTQYF
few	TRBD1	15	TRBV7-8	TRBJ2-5	TGTGCCAGCAGCTATCAACAGGGGACCCAAGAGACCCAGTACTTC	CASSYQQGTQETQYF
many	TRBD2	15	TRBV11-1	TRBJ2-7	TGTGCCAGCAGCCCACTCGGGGGGGACGCCTACGAGCAGTACTTC	CASSPLGGDAYEQYF
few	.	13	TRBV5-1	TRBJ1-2	TGCGCCAGCGCAGAAAGGGAGCCCTATGGCTACACCTTC	CASAEREPYGYTF
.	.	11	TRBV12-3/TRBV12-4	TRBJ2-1	TGTGCCAGCAGTTTTAGAAATGAGCAGTTCTTC	CASSFRNEQFF
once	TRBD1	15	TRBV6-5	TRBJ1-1	TGTGCCAGCAGTCGGTCCGGGACAGGTAACACTGAAGCTTTCTTT	CASSRSGTGNTEAFF
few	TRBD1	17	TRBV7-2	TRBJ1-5	TGTGCCAGCAGCTTGTCGATACGGACAGGGTGGTTTCAGCCCCAGCATTTT	CASSLSIRTGWFQPQHF
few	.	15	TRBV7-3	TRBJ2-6	TGTGCCAGCAGCTTAACAGGGCCCGGGGCCAACGTCCTGACTTTC	CASSLTGPGANVLTF